One T cell receptor beta chain is described in this entry. Its antigen is currently unknown. This CDR3 has 13 amino acids. V lost 9 bases and J lost 8, with 17 bases in between. Germline V gene data show CDR1 as SGHAT and CDR2 as FQNNGV. The TCR beta cDNA libraries carried unique molecular identifiers. TCRdb reprocessed the PCR reads with MiXCR, giving one entry per CDR3 protein. The data contain around 200,000 distinct CDR3 sequences, around 29% of them singletons. The entry originates in a study of post-analysis software for immune sequencing data. The overall study: Disease courses included relapsing-remitting, secondary progressive and progressive-relapsing multiple sclerosis.

The study, taken as a whole, reports: There were several TRBV segments more frequent in patients than controls, and TRBV5-6, TRBV5-1 and TRBV20-1 were among them.

The sequence derives from a girl aged 2-17 years with multiple sclerosis. The material sequenced was blood. This rearrangement joins TRBV11-2 to TRBJ2-1; perhaps TRBD1 as D (8 bases). This chain's CDR3 is CARGGTGVYEQFF. CDR3 DNA: TGTGCCAGGGGGGGGACAGGCGTTTATGAGCAGTTCTTC. The complete variable domain, with remaining parts taken from reference TRBV11-2 and TRBJ2-1, reads EAGVAQSPRYKIIEKRQSVAFWCNPISGHATLYWYQQILGQGPKLLIQFQNNGVVDDSQLPKDRFSAERLKGVDSTLKIQPAKLEDSAVYLCARGGTGVYEQFFGPGTRLTVL.